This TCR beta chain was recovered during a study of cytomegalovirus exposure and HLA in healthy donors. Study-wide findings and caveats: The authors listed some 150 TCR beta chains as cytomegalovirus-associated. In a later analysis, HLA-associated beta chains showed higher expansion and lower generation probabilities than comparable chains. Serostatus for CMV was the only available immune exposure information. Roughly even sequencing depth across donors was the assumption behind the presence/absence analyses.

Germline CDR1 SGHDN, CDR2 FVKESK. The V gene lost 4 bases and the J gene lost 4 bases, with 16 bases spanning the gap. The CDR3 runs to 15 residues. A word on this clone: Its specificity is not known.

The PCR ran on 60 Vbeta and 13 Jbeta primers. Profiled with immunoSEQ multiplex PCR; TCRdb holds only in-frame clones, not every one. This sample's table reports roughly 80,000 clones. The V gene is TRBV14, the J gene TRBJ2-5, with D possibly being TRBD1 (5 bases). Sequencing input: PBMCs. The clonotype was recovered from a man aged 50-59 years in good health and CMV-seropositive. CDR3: CASSLRDSWGETQYF. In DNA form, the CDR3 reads TGTGCCAGCAGCCTCCGTGACAGTTGGGGAGAGACCCAGTACTTC.